Each of the 16 T cell receptor beta chains below was sequenced from the same sample in a study of radiation and T cells in renal cell carcinoma. Generated by immunoSEQ multiplex PCR, the TCRdb table keeps only in-frame clones and is missing some. The sample lists some 150,000 clones; around nine tenths were seen once. Time point noted: blood 4 weeks post-SBRT, at nephrectomy. The treatment here: 15 Gy SBRT to primary tumor, nephrectomy 4 weeks later. The sample in question was blood, obtained from a patient whose treatment included radiotherapy and nephrectomy. The receptors originated from a woman in her 50s with renal cell carcinoma.

The V gene is TRBV27, the J gene TRBJ2-7; 8 nucleotides line up with TRBD1. Germline CDR1 and CDR2: MNHEY and SMNVEV (reference sequence). This CDR3 is 15 amino acids long. The junction had 7 bases not matched to a gene; V was cut back by 4 bases and J by 2 bases. CDR3 in amino acids: CASSSPGQEPYEQYF. Written as DNA, the CDR3 is TGTGCCAGCAGTTCACCGGGACAGGAACCCTACGAGCAGTACTTC.

The gene calls are TRBV7-9 and TRBJ1-5; tentative D call: TRBD1 (6 bases). Germline CDR1 SEHNR, CDR2 FQNEAQ (reference sequence). The CDR3 length is 14 residues. The V end was cut by 1 base, the J end by 4 bases, with 8 bases between. CDR3 residues: CASSLEGGNQPQHF. The CDR3 nucleotides are TGTGCCAGCAGCTTAGAGGGGGGGAATCAGCCCCAGCATTTT.

This chain connects TRBV19 to TRBJ1-1; D is undetermined. Trimming cost V 11 bases and J 5 bases, with 15 bases left between them. CDR3 length: 12 residues. Germline lookup yields CDR1 LNHDA and CDR2 SQIVND (reference sequence). The DNA for the CDR3 is TGTGCCGCTTCATCAGGATTTACTGAAGCTTTCTTT. It encodes CAASSGFTEAFF.

Concerning this clone itself: The same CDR3 arises from other DNA sequences in this sample as well. The CDR3 region has the DNA TGTGCCAGCAGTAACTGGGCGGGGAATTCCTACGAGCAGTACTTC. Encoded protein: CASSNWAGNSYEQYF. The rearrangement uses TRBV7-2 and TRBJ2-7; tentative D call: TRBD2 (6 bases). V was cut by 6 bases and J by 1 base, with 16 bases left in between. This CDR3 spans 15 amino acids. Germline assignment: CDR1 SGHTA and CDR2 FQGNSA.

The rearrangement links TRBV10-1 to TRBJ2-3; weak D call: TRBD1 (5 bases). The CDR3 runs 13 residues. V shed 3 bases and J shed 5 bases, with 9 bases lying between them. CDR1 and CDR2 (germline): WNHNN, SYGVQD (reference sequence). CDR3 in amino acids: CASSDTDRDTQYF. The CDR3, as DNA: TGCGCCAGCAGTGATACCGACAGAGATACGCAGTATTTT.

This clone showed up just a few times. This chain joins TRBV6-4 and TRBJ2-6; TRBD1 matches at 7 bases. CDR3 length: 16 residues. Germline CDR1 MRHNA, CDR2 SNTAGT. Trimming cost V 4 bases and J 0 bases; bases outside gene matches: 3. CDR3 bases: TGTGCCAGCAGTGGACAGGGAAGCTCTGGGGCCAACGTCCTGACTTTC. Translated: CASSGQGSSGANVLTF.

This chain connects TRBV15 to TRBJ2-7, with 8 bases lining up with TRBD1. Germline CDR1 is LNHNV and CDR2 is YYDKDF (reference sequence). CDR3 length equals 14 residues. The junction had 2 bases not matched to a gene; V was cut back by 0 bases and J by 4 bases. The CDR3 sequence: CATSREQGGYEQYF. The CDR3 bases are TGTGCCACCAGCAGAGAACAGGGGGGTTACGAGCAGTACTTC.

J is TRBJ2-3 and V is TRBV6-5; 9 positions agree with TRBD1. Germline CDR1 MNHEY, CDR2 SVGAGI. This CDR3 contains 14 residues. The ends lost 5 bases at V and 4 bases at J; junction bases unmatched: 4. CDR3 sequence (DNA): TGTGCCAGCAGTCAACAGGGGGCCCCAGATACGCAGTATTTT. Translated: CASSQQGAPDTQYF.

This chain's CDR3 is CASSFRDSGANVLTF. The CDR3 DNA follows: TGTGCCAGCAGCTTCAGGGACTCTGGGGCCAACGTCCTGACTTTC. The chain couples TRBV6-5 to TRBJ2-6, with a possible D match to TRBD1 (5 bases). This CDR3 is 15 amino acids long. Germline CDR1 MNHEY, CDR2 SVGAGI. Trimming removed 6 bases from V and 0 bases from J, with 9 bases in between.

This CDR3 is CASRDSLSYEQYF. The CDR3 nucleotides read TGTGCCAGCAGGGACAGTCTCTCCTACGAGCAGTACTTC. The rearrangement links TRBV28 to TRBJ2-7, with D possibly matching TRBD1 (6 bases). The CDR3 spans 13 residues. Germline assignment: CDR1 MDHEN and CDR2 SYDVKM. Trimming pared 6 bases from V and 0 bases from J, leaving 9 bases between.

This clone was detected only once. The chain carries TRBV28 and TRBJ1-3; D uncertain. The CDR3 is 14 amino acids. The germline V gene has CDR1 MDHEN and CDR2 SYDVKM. V was trimmed by 8 bases and J by 0 bases, leaving 11 bases between them. CDR3 nucleotide sequence: TGTGCCAGCTGTGACGGATTCTCTGGAAACACCATATATTTT. Translating gives CASCDGFSGNTIYF.

The chain uses TRBV5-1 and TRBJ2-1, with 12 bases identical to TRBD2. V lost 4 bases and J lost 7; bases outside the gene matches: 6. Germline V gene sequence: CDR1 SGHRS, CDR2 YFSETQ. The CDR3 sequence is 15 residues long. The CDR3 DNA is TGCGCCAGCAGCCGGCGGACTAGCGGGGCTAATGAGCAGTTCTTC. Translating gives CASSRRTSGANEQFF. Complete variable domain (other parts from reference TRBV5-1 and TRBJ2-1): KAGVTQTPRYLIKTRGQQVTLSCSPISGHRSVSWYQQTPGQGLQFLFEYFSETQRNKGNFPGRFSGRQFSNSRSEMNVSTLELGDSALYLCASSRRTSGANEQFFGPGTRLTVL.

This clone occurred once. The J gene is TRBJ1-2, the V gene TRBV11-2; D may be TRBD1 (5 bases). The V gene's germline CDR1 is SGHAT and CDR2 FQNNGV. The CDR3 totals 14 residues. Trimming removed 3 bases from V and 8 bases from J, with 16 bases in between. The CDR3 sequence is CASSLLEGLMGYTF. Here the CDR3 DNA reads TGTGCCAGCAGCTTGTTAGAGGGGCTGATGGGCTACACCTTC.

The chain links TRBV6-6 to TRBJ2-7; perhaps TRBD1 as D (6 bases). Trimming stripped 2 bases from V and 2 bases from J, with 10 bases between. The CDR3 has 14 residues. CDR1 and CDR2 from the germline V gene are MNHNY and SVGAGI (reference sequence). CDR3 region: CASSYLDRAYEQYF. The CDR3 DNA reads as TGTGCCAGCAGTTACCTGGACAGAGCCTACGAGCAGTACTTC.

The genes are TRBV29-1 and TRBJ2-4, with D possibly being TRBD1 or TRBD2 (5 bases each). The CDR3 is 12 amino acids. CDR1 and CDR2 from the germline V gene are SQVTM and ANQGSEA. V was trimmed by 5 bases and J by 8 bases, leaving 13 bases between them. CDR3 protein: CSVRRGEDIQYF. DNA of the CDR3: TGCAGCGTTCGCCGAGGGGAAGACATTCAGTACTTC.

V is TRBV7-9 and J is TRBJ2-7; a possible D gene is TRBD2 (6 bases). The V gene's germline CDR1 is SEHNR and CDR2 FQNEAQ (reference sequence). V was cut by 5 bases and J by 4 bases, with 9 bases left in between. This CDR3 has 12 amino acids. CDR3 residues: CASSGTGYEQYF. The DNA for the CDR3 is TGTGCCAGCAGCGGGACTGGGTACGAGCAGTACTTC.